This T cell receptor (beta chain) was observed in a study of lung T cells in sarcoidosis with Löfgren's syndrome. Study outcomes and limitations: Shared TRAV12-1 and TRBV2 CDR3 motifs across Löfgren's syndrome patients reportedly suggested public CD4+ TCRs. Löfgren's syndrome patients reportedly showed greatest TRAV12-1 and TRBV2 expansion versus controls.

Each CDR3 protein gets one entry after TCRdb re-called the reads with MiXCR. The sample shows 60,000 to 70,000 distinct CDR3 sequences, 20% to 25% of them seen only once. This clonotype was observed many times. Its antigen is unknown. Trimming cost V 1 base and J 4 bases; bases outside gene matches: 6. CDR3 length: 14 residues. The germline gives CDR1 DFQATT, CDR2 SNEGSKA (reference sequence). The receptor was isolated from a human donor with sarcoidosis (Löfgren's syndrome or another form), or a control subject (not recorded which). V is TRBV20-1 and J is TRBJ2-7; 8 positions agree with TRBD2. The sample was CD4+ T cells from PBMCs. This CDR3 is CSARVLAGNYEQYV. CDR3 nucleotide sequence: TGCAGTGCTAGAGTTCTAGCGGGTAATTACGAGCAGTACGTC.